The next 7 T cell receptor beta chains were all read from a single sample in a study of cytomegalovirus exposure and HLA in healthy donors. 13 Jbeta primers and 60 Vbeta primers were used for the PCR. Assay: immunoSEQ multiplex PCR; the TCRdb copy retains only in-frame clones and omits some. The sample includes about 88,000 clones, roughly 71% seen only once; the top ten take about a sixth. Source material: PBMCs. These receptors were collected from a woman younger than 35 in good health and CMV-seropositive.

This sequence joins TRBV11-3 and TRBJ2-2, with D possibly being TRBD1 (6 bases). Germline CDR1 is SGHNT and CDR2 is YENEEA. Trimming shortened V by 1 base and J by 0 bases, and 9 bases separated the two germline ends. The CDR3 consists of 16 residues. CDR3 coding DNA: TGTGCCAGCAGCTTAGGGGACACTTCGAACACCGGGGAGCTGTTTTTT. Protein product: CASSLGDTSNTGELFF.

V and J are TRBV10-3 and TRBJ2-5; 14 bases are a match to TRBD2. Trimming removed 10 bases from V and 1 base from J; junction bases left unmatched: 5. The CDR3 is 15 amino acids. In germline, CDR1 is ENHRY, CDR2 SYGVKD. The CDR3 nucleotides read TGTGCCACCCAGGGGACTAGCGGGAGCCAAGAGACCCAGTACTTC. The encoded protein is CATQGTSGSQETQYF.

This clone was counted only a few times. The DNA for the CDR3 is TGTGCCACCAGCAGAGGGGGTGGAGGGTGGGGAGGCAATCAGCCCCAGCATTTT. Its protein product is CATSRGGGGWGGNQPQHF. The rearrangement links TRBV15 to TRBJ1-5; unclear D gene. CDR3 length: 18 residues. Germline V gives CDR1 LNHNV, CDR2 YYDKDF (reference sequence). Trimming cost V 1 base and J 2 bases, with 18 bases left between them.

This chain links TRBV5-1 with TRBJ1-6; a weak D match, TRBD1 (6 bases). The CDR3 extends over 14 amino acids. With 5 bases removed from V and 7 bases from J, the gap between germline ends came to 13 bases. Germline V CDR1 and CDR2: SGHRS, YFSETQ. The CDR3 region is CASRLGQTNSPLHF. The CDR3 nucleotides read TGCGCCAGCAGGCTGGGACAAACGAATTCACCCCTCCACTTT.

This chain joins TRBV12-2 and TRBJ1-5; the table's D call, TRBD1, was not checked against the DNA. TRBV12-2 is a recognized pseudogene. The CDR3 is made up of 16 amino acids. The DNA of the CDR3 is TGTGCAAGTCGCTTAGCGGATGCAGGGTTCCGACAGCCCCAGCATTTT. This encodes CASRLADAGFRQPQHF.

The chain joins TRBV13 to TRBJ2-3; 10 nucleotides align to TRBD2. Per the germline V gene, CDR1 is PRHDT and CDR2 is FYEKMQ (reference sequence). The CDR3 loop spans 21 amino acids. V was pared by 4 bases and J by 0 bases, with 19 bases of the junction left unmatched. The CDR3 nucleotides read TGTGCCAGCAGCTATCTAACCACCCCTAGCGGGGGATCCGCGAGCACAGATACGCAGTATTTT. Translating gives CASSYLTTPSGGSASTDTQYF.

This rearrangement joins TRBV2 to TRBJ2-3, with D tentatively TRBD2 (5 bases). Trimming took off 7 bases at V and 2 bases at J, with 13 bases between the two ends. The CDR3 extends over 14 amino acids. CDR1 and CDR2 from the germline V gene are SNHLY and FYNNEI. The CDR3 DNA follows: TGTGCCAGCAAAGGGAGAGCCTACACAGATACGCAGTATTTT. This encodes CASKGRAYTDTQYF.